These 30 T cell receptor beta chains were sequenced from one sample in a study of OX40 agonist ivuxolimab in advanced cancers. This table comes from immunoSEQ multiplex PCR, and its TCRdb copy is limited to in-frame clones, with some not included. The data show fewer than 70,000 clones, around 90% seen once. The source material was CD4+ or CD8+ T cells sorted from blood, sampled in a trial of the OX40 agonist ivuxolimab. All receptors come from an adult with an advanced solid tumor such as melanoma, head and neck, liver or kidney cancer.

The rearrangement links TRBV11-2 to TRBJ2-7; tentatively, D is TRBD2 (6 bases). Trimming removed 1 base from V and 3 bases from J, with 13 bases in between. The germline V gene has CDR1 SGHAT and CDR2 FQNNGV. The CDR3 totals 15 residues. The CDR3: CASSLATGSFYEQYF. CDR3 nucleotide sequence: TGTGCCAGCAGCTTAGCTACCGGGAGCTTCTACGAGCAGTACTTC.

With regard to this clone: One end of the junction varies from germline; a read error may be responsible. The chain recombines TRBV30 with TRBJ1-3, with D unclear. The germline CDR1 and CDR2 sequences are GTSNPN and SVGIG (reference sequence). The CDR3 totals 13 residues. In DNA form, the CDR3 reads TGTGCCTGGAGTGTATTATCTGGAGACACCATATATTTT. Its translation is CAWSVLSGDTIYF. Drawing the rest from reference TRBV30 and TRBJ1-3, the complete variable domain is SQTIHQWPATLVQPVGSPLSLECTVEGTSNPNLYWYRQAAGRGLQLLFYSVGIGQISSEVPQNLSASRPQDRQFILSSKKLLLSDSGFYLCAWSVLSGDTIYFGEGSWLTVV.

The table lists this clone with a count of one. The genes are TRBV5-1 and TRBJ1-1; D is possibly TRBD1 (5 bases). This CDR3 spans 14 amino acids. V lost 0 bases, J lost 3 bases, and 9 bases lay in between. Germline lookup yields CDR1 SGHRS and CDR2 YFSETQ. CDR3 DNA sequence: TGCGCCAGCAGCTTGGGTGGGGCGGACACTGAAGCTTTCTTT. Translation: CASSLGGADTEAFF.

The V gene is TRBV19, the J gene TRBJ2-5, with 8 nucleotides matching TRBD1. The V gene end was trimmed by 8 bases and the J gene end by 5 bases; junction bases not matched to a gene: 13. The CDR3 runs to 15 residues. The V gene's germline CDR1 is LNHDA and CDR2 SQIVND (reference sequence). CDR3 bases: TGTGCCAGTCGAGAGGGACAGGCCAAAGGGGAGACCCAGTACTTC. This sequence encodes CASREGQAKGETQYF.

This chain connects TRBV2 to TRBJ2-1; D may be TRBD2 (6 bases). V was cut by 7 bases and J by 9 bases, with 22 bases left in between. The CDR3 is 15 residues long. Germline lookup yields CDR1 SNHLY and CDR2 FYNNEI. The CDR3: CASNLRVVVSGEQFF. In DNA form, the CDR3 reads TGTGCCAGCAACCTTCGGGTGGTGGTTAGCGGTGAGCAGTTCTTC.

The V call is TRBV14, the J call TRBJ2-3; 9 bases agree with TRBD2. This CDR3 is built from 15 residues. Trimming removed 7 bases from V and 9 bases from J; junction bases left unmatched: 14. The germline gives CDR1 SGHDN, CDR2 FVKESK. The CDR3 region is CASKPGPASGVTQYF. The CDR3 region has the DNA TGTGCCAGCAAACCTGGCCCGGCTAGCGGGGTGACGCAGTATTTT.

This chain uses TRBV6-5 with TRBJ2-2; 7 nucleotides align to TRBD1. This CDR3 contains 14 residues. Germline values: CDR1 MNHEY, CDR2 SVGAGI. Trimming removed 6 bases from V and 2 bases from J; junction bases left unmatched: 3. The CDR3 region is CASRRDSNTGELFF. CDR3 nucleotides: TGTGCCAGCAGACGGGACAGCAACACCGGGGAGCTGTTTTTT.

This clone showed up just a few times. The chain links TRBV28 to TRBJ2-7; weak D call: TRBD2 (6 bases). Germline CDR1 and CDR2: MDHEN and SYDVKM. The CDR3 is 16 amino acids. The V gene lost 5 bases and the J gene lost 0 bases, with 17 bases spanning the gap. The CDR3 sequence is CASSLNLASLSYEQYF. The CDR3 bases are TGTGCCAGCAGTCTCAATCTAGCGAGCCTCTCCTACGAGCAGTACTTC.

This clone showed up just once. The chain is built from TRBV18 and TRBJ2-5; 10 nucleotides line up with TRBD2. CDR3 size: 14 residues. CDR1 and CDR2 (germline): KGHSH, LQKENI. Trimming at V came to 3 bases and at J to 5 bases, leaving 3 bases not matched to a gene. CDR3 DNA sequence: TGTGCCAGCTCACCCTCTAGCGGGAGTGAGACCCAGTACTTC. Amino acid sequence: CASSPSSGSETQYF.

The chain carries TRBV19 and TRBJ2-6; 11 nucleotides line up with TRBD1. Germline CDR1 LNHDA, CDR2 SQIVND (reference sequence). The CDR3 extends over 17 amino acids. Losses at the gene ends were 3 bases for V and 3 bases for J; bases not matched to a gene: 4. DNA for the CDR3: TGTGCCAGTAGTATTGGACAGGGGGCTCTTGGGGCCAACGTCCTGACTTTC. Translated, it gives CASSIGQGALGANVLTF. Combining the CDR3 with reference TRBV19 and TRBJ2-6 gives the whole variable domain DGGITQSPKYLFRKEGQNVTLSCEQNLNHDAMYWYRQDPGQGLRLIYYSQIVNDFQKGDIAEGYSVSREKKESFPLTVTSAQKNPTAFYLCASSIGQGALGANVLTFGAGSRLTVL.

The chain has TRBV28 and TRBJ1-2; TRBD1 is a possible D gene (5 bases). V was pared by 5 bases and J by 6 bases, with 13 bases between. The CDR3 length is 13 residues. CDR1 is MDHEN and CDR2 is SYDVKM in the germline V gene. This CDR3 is CASSPAGTNGYTF. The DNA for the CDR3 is TGTGCCAGCAGTCCCGCCGGGACCAATGGCTACACCTTC.

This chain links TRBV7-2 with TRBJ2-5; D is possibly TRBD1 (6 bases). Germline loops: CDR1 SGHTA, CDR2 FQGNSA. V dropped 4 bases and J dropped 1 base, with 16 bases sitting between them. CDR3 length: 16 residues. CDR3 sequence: CASSSQGTLVQETQYF. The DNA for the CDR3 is TGTGCCAGCAGCTCACAGGGAACACTAGTCCAAGAGACCCAGTACTTC.

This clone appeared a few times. Here the CDR3 DNA reads TGTGCCAGCAGCTTAGTTGGCAGGGACGGGGAGACCCAGTACTTC. Translating gives CASSLVGRDGETQYF. The genes are TRBV7-8 and TRBJ2-5; D is perhaps TRBD1 or TRBD2 (5 bases each). This CDR3 contains 15 residues. V was cut by 1 base and J by 5 bases, with 14 bases left in between. CDR1 and CDR2 from the germline V gene are SGHVS and FQNEAQ.

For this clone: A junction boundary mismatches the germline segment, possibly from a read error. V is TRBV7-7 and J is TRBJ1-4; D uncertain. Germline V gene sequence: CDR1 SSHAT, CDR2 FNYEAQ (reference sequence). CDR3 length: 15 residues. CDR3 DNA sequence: TGTGCTAGCAGCTTAGGGATTGCAACTAATGAAAAACTGTTTTTT. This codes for CASSLGIATNEKLFF.

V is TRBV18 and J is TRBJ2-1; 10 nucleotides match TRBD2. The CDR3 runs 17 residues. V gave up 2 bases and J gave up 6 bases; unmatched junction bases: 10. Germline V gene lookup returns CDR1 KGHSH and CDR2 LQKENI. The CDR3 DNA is TGTGCCAGCTCACCAGTGATGATTCTAGCGGGAGCCAATGAGCAGTTCTTC. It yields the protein CASSPVMILAGANEQFF.

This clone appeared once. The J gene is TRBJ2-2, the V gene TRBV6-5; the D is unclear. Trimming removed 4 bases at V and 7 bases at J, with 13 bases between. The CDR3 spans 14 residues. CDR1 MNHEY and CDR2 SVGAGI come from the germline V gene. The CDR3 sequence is CASSLSRRSGELFF. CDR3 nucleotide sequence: TGTGCCAGCAGTTTAAGTAGGCGGAGCGGGGAGCTGTTTTTT.

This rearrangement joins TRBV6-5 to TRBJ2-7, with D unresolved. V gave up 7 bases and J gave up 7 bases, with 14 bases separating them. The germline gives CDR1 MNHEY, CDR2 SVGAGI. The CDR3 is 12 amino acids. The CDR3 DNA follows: TGTGCCAGCACTTCGACCAAAAGGGAGCAGTACTTC. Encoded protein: CASTSTKREQYF.

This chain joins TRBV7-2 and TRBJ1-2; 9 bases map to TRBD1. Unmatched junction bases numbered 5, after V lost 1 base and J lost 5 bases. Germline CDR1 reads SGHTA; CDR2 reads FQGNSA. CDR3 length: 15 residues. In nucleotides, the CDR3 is TGTGCCAGCAGCTTAGTATTTGGACAGGGGTATGGCTACACCTTC. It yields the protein CASSLVFGQGYGYTF.

The chain's CDR3 is CASSQDGSFGGNEQFF. The CDR3 bases are TGTGCCAGCAGCCAAGACGGGAGTTTCGGTGGAAATGAGCAGTTCTTC. The chain recombines TRBV14 with TRBJ2-1; possible D gene TRBD2, 6 bases. Germline CDR1 is SGHDN and CDR2 is FVKESK. This CDR3 contains 16 residues. V lost 0 bases, J lost 7 bases, and 16 bases lay in between.

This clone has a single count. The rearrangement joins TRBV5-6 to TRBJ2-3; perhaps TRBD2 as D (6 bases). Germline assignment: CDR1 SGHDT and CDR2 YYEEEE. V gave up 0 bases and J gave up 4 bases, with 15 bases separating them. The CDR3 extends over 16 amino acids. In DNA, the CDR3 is TGTGCCAGCAGCTTGGGTACGGGGGAACGCGCAGATACGCAGTATTTT. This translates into CASSLGTGERADTQYF.

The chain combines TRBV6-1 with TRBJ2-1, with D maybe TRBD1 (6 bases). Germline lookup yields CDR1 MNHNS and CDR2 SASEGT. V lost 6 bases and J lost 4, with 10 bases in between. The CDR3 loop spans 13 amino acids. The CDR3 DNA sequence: TGTGCCAGCAGGAAACAGGGATACAATGAGCAGTTCTTC. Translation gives CASRKQGYNEQFF.

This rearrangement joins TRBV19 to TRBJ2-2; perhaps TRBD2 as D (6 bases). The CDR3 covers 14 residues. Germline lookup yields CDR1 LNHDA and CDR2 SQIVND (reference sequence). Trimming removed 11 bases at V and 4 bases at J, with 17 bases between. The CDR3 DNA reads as TGTGCCTCAATGAGCGGGTTCCTCACCGGGGAGCTGTTTTTT. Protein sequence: CASMSGFLTGELFF.

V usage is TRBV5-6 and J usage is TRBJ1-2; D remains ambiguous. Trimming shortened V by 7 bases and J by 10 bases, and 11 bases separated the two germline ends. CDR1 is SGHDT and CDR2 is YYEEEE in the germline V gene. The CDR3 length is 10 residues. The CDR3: CASGEDSYTF. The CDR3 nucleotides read TGTGCCAGCGGGGAAGACTCCTACACCTTC.

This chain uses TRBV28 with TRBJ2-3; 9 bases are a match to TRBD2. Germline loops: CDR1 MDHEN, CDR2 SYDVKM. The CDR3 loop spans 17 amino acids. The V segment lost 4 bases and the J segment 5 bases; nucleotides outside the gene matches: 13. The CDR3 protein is CASSSSGGSGRIDTQYF. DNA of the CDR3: TGTGCCAGCAGTTCCTCCGGGGGGAGCGGGAGGATAGATACGCAGTATTTT.

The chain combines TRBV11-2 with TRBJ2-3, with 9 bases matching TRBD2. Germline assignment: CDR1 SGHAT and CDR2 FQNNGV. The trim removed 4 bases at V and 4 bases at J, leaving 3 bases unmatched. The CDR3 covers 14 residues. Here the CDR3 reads CASSSLAGSDTQYF. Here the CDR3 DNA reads TGTGCCAGCAGCTCGCTAGCGGGGTCAGATACGCAGTATTTT. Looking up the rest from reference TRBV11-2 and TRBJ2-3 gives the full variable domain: EAGVAQSPRYKIIEKRQSVAFWCNPISGHATLYWYQQILGQGPKLLIQFQNNGVVDDSQLPKDRFSAERLKGVDSTLKIQPAKLEDSAVYLCASSSLAGSDTQYFGPGTRLTVL.

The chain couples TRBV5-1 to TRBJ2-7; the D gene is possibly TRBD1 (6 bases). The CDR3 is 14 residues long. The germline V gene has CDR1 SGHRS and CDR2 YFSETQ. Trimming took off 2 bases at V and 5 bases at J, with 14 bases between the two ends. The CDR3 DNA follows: TGCGCCAGCAGCTTCAATCAGGGGATCAACGAGCAGTACTTC. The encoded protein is CASSFNQGINEQYF.

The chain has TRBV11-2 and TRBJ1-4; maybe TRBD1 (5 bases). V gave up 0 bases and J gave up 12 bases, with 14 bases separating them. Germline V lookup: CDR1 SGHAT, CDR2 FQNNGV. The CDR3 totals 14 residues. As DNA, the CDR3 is TGTGCCAGCAGCTTAGAGACAGCGGCCGGGGAACTGTTTTTT. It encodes CASSLETAAGELFF.

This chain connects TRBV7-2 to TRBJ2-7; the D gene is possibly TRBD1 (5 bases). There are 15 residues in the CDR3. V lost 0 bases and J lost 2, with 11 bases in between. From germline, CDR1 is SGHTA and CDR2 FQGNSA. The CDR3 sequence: CASSLAGEVTYEQYF. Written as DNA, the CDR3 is TGTGCCAGCAGCTTAGCAGGGGAAGTTACCTACGAGCAGTACTTC.

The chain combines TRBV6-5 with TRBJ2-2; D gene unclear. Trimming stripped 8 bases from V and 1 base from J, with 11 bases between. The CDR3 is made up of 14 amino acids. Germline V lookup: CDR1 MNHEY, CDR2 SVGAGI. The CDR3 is CASLSRVNTGELFF. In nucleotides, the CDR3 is TGTGCCAGCTTAAGCAGAGTGAACACCGGGGAGCTGTTTTTT.

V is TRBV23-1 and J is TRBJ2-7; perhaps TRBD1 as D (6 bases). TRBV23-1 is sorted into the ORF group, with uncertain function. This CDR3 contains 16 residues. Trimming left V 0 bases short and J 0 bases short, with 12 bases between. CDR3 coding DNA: TGCGCCAGCAGTCAATCGGCCGACAGGTTCTCCTACGAGCAGTACTTC. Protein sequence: CASSQSADRFSYEQYF.